This TCR beta chain was sequenced in a study of cytomegalovirus exposure and HLA in healthy donors (dated by TCRdb to about 2017). About the study as a whole: An earlier analysis of roughly 610 of the donors reported around 280 Gb of sequence data and 117 million unique TCR beta sequences obtained from about 170 million T cells. An early release that covered fewer than 800 HLA-typed donors contained approximately 300 gigabases of sequencing data and about 93 million unique TCR sequences. Among the roughly 400 genotyped donors, approximately 82% belonged to the genetic ancestry cluster associated with self-reported Caucasian donors. The study was designed to test whether signatures of past pathogen exposure could be identified by cataloging public T cell receptors. Using immunosequencing, the study profiled T cell repertoires from around 670 subjects and related those repertoires to cytomegalovirus serostatus. In addition to the first cohort of roughly 700 subjects, a separate validation cohort of 100 to 150 different subjects was used. To predict cytomegalovirus infection status, the study brought together high-throughput TCR immunosequencing, statistical association of individual TCRs with disease status, and machine learning. To study patterns of TCR occurrence, a later analysis re-analyzed previously published TCR beta repertoires from several hundred donors and added high-resolution HLA genotyping. The later analysis used no new phenotypic data to find candidate immune exposures, relying instead on TCR beta sequences and their occurrence across donors. To decide whether each TCR beta V gene segment behaved as functional or pseudogenic, an earlier analysis of approximately 600 of the donors relied on high-throughput TCR beta sequencing. Donor age, sex, ethnicity and CMV serostatus were compiled alongside the repertoire data. Genome-wide SNP genotypes for about 60% of the roughly 670 donors were used in a later genetic analysis, which treated that subset as a discovery cohort. Every repertoire in the discovery cohort had been generated on one and the same sequencing platform. HLA typing included class I and class II loci at four-digit resolution. Typing coverage varied by locus: 629-630 donors for A, B, C, DRB1 and DQB1; roughly 500 for DQA1; 600 to 610 for DPA1; more than 450 for DPB1. Because of strong linkage in the cohort, roughly five DR-DQ haplotypes were treated as single units for association and clustering. Across 300 to 400 genotyped donors of the cohort, an average of roughly 250,000 unique TCR beta nucleotide sequences per donor were sequenced, and around 20% of those sequences were non-productive.

Library preparation used the immunoSEQ multiplex PCR assay. For the multiplex PCR, a mixture combining 60 forward primers for TCR Vbeta segments and 13 reverse primers for TCR Jbeta segments was used. The CDR3 region of rearranged TCR beta genes was amplified from genomic DNA by a multiplex PCR assay. The amplified TCR beta libraries were sequenced on the Illumina HiSeq System as 87-base-pair reads. Under the source paper's analysis protocol: Across the 670 or so repertoires, a later analysis counted some 81 million unique TCR beta chains, approximately 10 million of which were shared by at least two donors. To remove PCR and sequencing errors, raw reads were error-corrected and collapsed into unique sequences using a nearest-neighbor algorithm that merged closely related sequences. CDR3 sequences were aligned to IMGT reference sequences to assign V, D and J gene segments. For a sequence to be retained, at least a six-nucleotide match to both a V gene segment and a J gene segment was required. Rearrangements were classified as productive when the CDR3 lacked stop codons and remained in frame with V and J, and all other rearrangements were classified as non-productive. Following IMGT convention, CDR3 was defined as the stretch from the second conserved V-encoded cysteine up to the conserved J-encoded phenylalanine. The earlier analysis of some 600 of the donors excluded sequences that lacked an unambiguous match to a single V gene segment. In an earlier analysis of several hundred of the donors, V segments were called functional above 56.7% productive rearrangements and were called segregating when the between-donor standard deviation exceeded 5%. A statistical classification framework was built to diagnose cytomegalovirus status from the catalog of TCR beta chain sequences. V and J gene assignment, in a later analysis, came from comparing TCR nucleotide sequences with IMGT/GENE-DB human TR gene sequences. Using the TCRdist pipeline, a later analysis assigned CDR3 sequences along with most-parsimonious VDJ recombination scenarios. A later analysis defined each TCR beta chain by its CDR3 amino acid sequence plus V-gene family, and excluded reads lacking a unique V-gene family. To address suspected cross-contamination and a sequencing artifact, a later analysis removed a few hundred highly shared, low-generation-probability nucleotide sequences. In a later analysis, a clonal expansion index for each public chain was calculated from normalized within-repertoire ranks of inferred template counts. Generation probabilities in a later analysis came from a VDJ recombination model fitted to out-of-frame rearrangements, and those results were checked against IGoR. In a later analysis, TCR-TCR, TCR-HLA and TCR-CMV co-occurrence was scored with hypergeometric tests, and a repertoire-size bias correction was applied to TCR pairs. False discovery rates were estimated in a later analysis by permuting HLA or CMV assignments 20 times. In a later analysis, co-occurring TCRs were grouped using DBSCAN, and TCRdist sequence similarity was added for clustering within HLA-allele-positive subsets. Repertoires with fewer than 30,000 or more than 120,000 public chains, plus five repertoires with anomalous nucleotide sharing, were excluded from co-occurrence clustering. This is the immuneACCESS table as TCRdb keeps it, with only in-frame sequences that have V and J called. A part of the clones is gone; compared with another copy, unresolved V genes explain less than half, and the rest is unexplained. For V, J and clone size, that table is used; D and trimming come from the DNA. The sample includes just over 150,000 clones, with 80% to 85% observed a single time. The top ten clonotypes cover 1.9% of the sample.

Findings and caveats that apply to the study as a whole: In vitro tests confirmed that a few of the cytomegalovirus-associated TCR beta chains recognize cytomegalovirus antigens. Strong co-occurrence of HLA alleles, especially DR and DQ, made assigning TCR associations to individual alleles difficult. Specific HLA alleles were associated with 15,000 to 20,000 TCR beta sequences at a false discovery rate of 0.05 in a later analysis. Most CMV-associated TCR beta chains appeared to be HLA-restricted in a later analysis, and the HLA associations seemed to be driven largely by CMV exposure. Because the 87-base-pair reads could not distinguish some IMGT-functional V segments, including TRBV6-2 and TRBV6-3, those segments were excluded. An earlier analysis of some 560 of the donors showed that most TCR beta V segments appeared in productive rearrangements either about 90% or about 30% of the time, which broadly matched IMGT annotations. Immune exposure information for the cohort was limited to CMV serostatus. A cluster of highly shared sequence variants was judged likely to be a technical artifact of the sequencing pipeline. The classifier was reported to diagnose cytomegalovirus status with high specificity and sensitivity in both the original and validation cohorts. The authors suggested that the approach could potentially be generalized to other disease states and immunological phenotypes. The study listed 164 TCR beta chains as associated with cytomegalovirus. According to a later genetic analysis, donors in an Asian-associated ancestry cluster had fewer N-insertions in productive TCRs than the roughly 670-donor mean. A further reported finding was that TCR beta sequences accurately predicted the HLA-A and HLA-B alleles for most subjects in the first cohort. Presence/absence analyses assumed roughly uniform sequencing depth across donors, an assumption that may not hold. Because counts were too low, roughly 17 rarely observed V segments, including chromosome 9 orphons, were left out of the earlier analysis of over 550 of the donors. The cohort was sequenced for TCR beta chains only, and without alpha or paired-chain data the features that could be detected were limited. In a later analysis, TCR association rates were found to vary across HLA loci, with the most associated TCRs seen for DRB1 alleles and the fewest for HLA-C alleles. A later genetic analysis associated a missense DCLRE1C variant with V-gene and J-gene trimming of TCR beta chains, and an independent cohort replicated the association. Several of the top co-occurrence clusters appeared to be linked to parvovirus B19, influenza, CMV and Epstein-Barr virus, according to a later analysis. Linkage disequilibrium might explain the correlated functional status among segregating V segments, but an unknown experimental factor could not be ruled out. Because HLA typing was unavailable for some donors at each locus, only the typed subset was used in association tests. While some public TCRs were present in many individuals, most TCR sequences turned up only very rarely across donors. In a later analysis, HLA-associated TCR beta chains were found to be more clonally expanded and to have lower generation probabilities than equally common non-associated chains.

With respect to this clone: Its binding antigen is unknown. Within one base of it there is no much larger clone, and no base qualities were kept.

The cohort comprised approximately 700 healthy bone marrow donors. All cohort members were sampled while nominally healthy, although unrecorded immune exposures were likely present. The donor was CMV seronegative and was included in the group of about 350 seronegative cohort members. Each donor provided a peripheral blood sample, and peripheral blood mononuclear cells were used for TCR beta sequencing. The Qiagen DNeasy Blood Extraction Kit was used to extract genomic DNA from the blood cell samples. The junction shows trimming of 0 bases on V and 3 bases on J, plus 10 bases between the germline ends. In the germline V gene, CDR1 corresponds to SGHDT and CDR2 to YYEEEE. The CDR3 goes from the cysteine to the phenylalanine over 14 residues. The entry retains the CDR3 DNA only, 42 bases that are in frame from base 1.

The TCR was taken from a man between 18 and 35 years old in good health and CMV-seronegative. The chain employs TRBV5-6 and TRBJ2-7; the D region possibly corresponds to TRBD2 (5 bases align). Sequenced sample: PBMCs. The bases read TGTGCCAGCAGCTTGGCTGGAGGCTTCTACGAGCAGTACTTC. The resulting protein is CASSLAGGFYEQYF.